This TCR beta chain was recorded in a study of ipilimumab plus nivolumab after autologous stem cell transplantation. Study-level background: A median of 8 nivolumab and roughly 5 ipilimumab doses were given. Myeloma patients were high-risk transplant-naive or relapsed within 3 years of first autologous transplant.

Germline trimming cut 3 bases from V and 6 bases from J; bases unmatched to any gene: 7. There are 14 residues in the CDR3. Germline CDR1 is MNHEY and CDR2 is SMNVEV (reference sequence). Starting 14 to 28 days after autologous transplant, ipilimumab 1 mg/kg was given. Repertoires were generated with immunoSEQ multiplex PCR, while TCRdb's copy carries only in-frame clones and drops some. The table lists 35,000 to 50,000 clones, approximately 91% of them singletons, with approximately 0.8% in the top ten. The source of this sequence is a male donor with multiple myeloma. The sample in question was PBMCs, obtained in a trial of ipilimumab plus nivolumab as post-transplant consolidation. This chain joins TRBV27 and TRBJ2-7; TRBD2 matches 8 bases. CDR3 residues: CASSFSGGAREQYF. CDR3 DNA sequence: TGTGCCAGCAGTTTCTCCGGGGGGGCCCGCGAGCAGTACTTC.